This note documents a single T cell receptor (beta chain) sequence. The data are from a study of cytomegalovirus exposure and HLA in healthy donors. Vbeta (60) and Jbeta (13) primers were used in the PCR. Sequencing was performed with immunoSEQ multiplex PCR; in TCRdb, only in-frame clones are kept and a portion is missing. The data hold around 200,000 clones, with 65% to 90% observed a single time. The V end lost 5 bases, the J end lost 1 base, and 10 bases lay between the germline ends. CDR3 length: 14 amino acids. Germline V gene lookup returns CDR1 SGHTA and CDR2 FQGNSA. The sample was PBMCs. The sequence derives from a girl aged 10-17 years in good health and CMV-seronegative. V and J are TRBV7-2 and TRBJ2-3; maybe TRBD1 (5 bases). CDR3 nucleotide sequence: TGTGCCAGCAGCACCCGACAGCGCACAGATACGCAGTATTTT. As protein: CASSTRQRTDTQYF. The full variable domain, with the rest looked up from reference TRBV7-2 and TRBJ2-3, is GAGVSQSPSNKVTEKGKDVELRCDPISGHTALYWYRQSLGQGLEFLIYFQGNSAPDKSGLPSDRFSAERTGGSVSTLTIQRTQQEDSAVYLCASSTRQRTDTQYFGPGTRLTVL.